Following are 30 T cell receptor beta chains from one sample sequenced in a study of Graves' ophthalmopathy and Graves' hyperthyroidism. Amplification of the TCR beta CDR3 regions used RNA transcripts (as template). The first round was an RT-PCR with HTBI primers, and the second round was a multiplex PCR. TCRdb passed the multiplex PCR reads through MiXCR, listing each CDR3 protein once. The data hold just over 400,000 distinct CDR3 sequences, with around 20% observed a single time. The sample was peripheral blood. The origin of the receptors is a young woman with stable Graves' hyperthyroidism.

Many counts were recorded for this clonotype. V gene TRBV6-2 or TRBV6-3 combines with J gene TRBJ2-2; D might be TRBD2 (5 bases). Germline CDR1 MNHEY, CDR2 SVGEGT. V lost 0 bases and J 1 base, leaving 18 bases between the germline ends. The CDR3 consists of 19 residues. The CDR3 region has the DNA TGTGCCAGCAGTTACTCTTCCGGGATCTCCTGGGAGAACACCGGGGAGCTGTTTTTT. As protein: CASSYSSGISWENTGELFF.

Many counts were recorded for this clonotype. The J gene is TRBJ1-1, the V gene TRBV12-3 or TRBV12-4, with 8 bases matching TRBD1. This CDR3 region has 15 residues. V was pared by 5 bases and J by 5 bases, with 10 bases of the junction left unmatched. CDR3 sequence (DNA): TGTGCCAGCAGTCCCCGGACAGGGACGGGAACTGAAGCTTTCTTT. Its protein product is CASSPRTGTGTEAFF.

A remark on this clonotype: The junction shows a germline mismatch at one end, possibly a read error. The chain couples TRBV28 to TRBJ1-2; TRBD1 might be the D (5 bases). The germline V gene encodes CDR1 MDHEN and CDR2 SYDVKM. This CDR3 comprises 14 residues. CDR3 loop: CVSRPRDINYGYTF. The CDR3 nucleotides read TGTGTCAGCAGACCCAGGGATATCAACTATGGCTACACCTTC.

DNA of the CDR3: TGCAGCGTTGTGCGGGGGGCAACAGAGACTCCTTACGAGCAGTACTTC. It specifies CSVVRGATETPYEQYF. The rearrangement uses TRBV29-1 and TRBJ2-7; 8 nucleotides agree with TRBD2. Germline V gene sequence: CDR1 SQVTM, CDR2 ANQGSEA. V lost 4 bases to trimming and J lost 4 bases; unmatched junction nucleotides: 15. This CDR3 comprises 16 residues.

This clonotype has a count of ten or more. The chain joins TRBV6-1 to TRBJ2-7; 8 nucleotides agree with TRBD1. Germline trimming cut 5 bases from V and 5 bases from J; bases unmatched to any gene: 8. From germline, CDR1 is MNHNS and CDR2 SASEGT. CDR3 length: 14 amino acids. The CDR3, as DNA: TGTGCCAGCAGTCTCCAACAGGGGGTTAACGAGCAGTACTTC. It codes for CASSLQQGVNEQYF.

The V gene is TRBV29-1, the J gene TRBJ2-7; 9 nucleotides line up with TRBD1. The germline V gene has CDR1 SQVTM and CDR2 ANQGSEA. The CDR3 extends over 13 amino acids. Germline trimming cut 6 bases from V and 4 bases from J; bases unmatched to any gene: 7. The CDR3 DNA reads TGCAGCGTCCGACAGGGGGTTAGGTACGAGCAGTACTTC. This gives the protein CSVRQGVRYEQYF.

This clonotype was found many times. The chain recombines TRBV29-1 with TRBJ2-7; 10 nucleotides match TRBD1. CDR3 length equals 14 residues. From germline, CDR1 is SQVTM and CDR2 ANQGSEA. Germline trimming cut 1 base from V and 3 bases from J; bases unmatched to any gene: 3. The CDR3 here is CSVEGTGGIYEQYF. The DNA of the CDR3 is TGCAGCGTTGAAGGGACAGGGGGGATCTACGAGCAGTACTTC.

This clonotype occurred many times. This may be a read error, as it is one base from a much larger clone. The chain is built from TRBV20-1 and TRBJ2-5; D possibly corresponds to TRBD1 (6 bases). The V gene's germline CDR1 is DFQATT and CDR2 SNEGSKA (reference sequence). This CDR3 has 13 amino acids. CDR3 nucleotide sequence: TGCAGTGCGCAGCCGGCAGGGGCAGAGACCAAGTACTTC. Encoded protein: CSAQPAGAETKYF.

This clonotype appeared many times. The CDR3 DNA reads TGTGCCAGCAGCGTAGACGGAGTATACTATGGCTACACCTTC. This sequence encodes CASSVDGVYYGYTF. The rearrangement joins TRBV9 to TRBJ1-2; D is ambiguous. This CDR3 has 14 amino acids. Germline CDR1 SGDLS, CDR2 YYNGEE. The V and J ends lost 0 bases and 3 bases respectively, with 9 bases between them.

The chain couples TRBV7-2 to TRBJ1-2; D may be TRBD1 (5 bases). V was trimmed by 0 bases and J by 6 bases, leaving 11 bases between them. CDR3 length equals 14 residues. Germline CDR1 and CDR2: SGHTA and FQGNSA. The DNA for the CDR3 is TGTGCCAGCAGCTTAGCAGGAGGGGCGGATGGCTACACCTTC. The encoded protein is CASSLAGGADGYTF.

This clonotype occurred many times. The V call is TRBV28, the J call TRBJ1-2, with D perhaps matching TRBD1 (5 bases). Germline CDR1 MDHEN, CDR2 SYDVKM. The CDR3 sequence is 12 residues long. Deletions cut 7 bases from V and 3 bases from J, with 9 bases between. The DNA for the CDR3 is TGTGCCAGCACGGGGCGGGACTATGGCTACACCTTC. This gives the protein CASTGRDYGYTF.

The CDR3 loop reads CASRPRDNSYEQYF. The CDR3 DNA follows: TGTGCCAGCAGGCCCCGGGACAATTCCTACGAGCAGTACTTC. The chain employs TRBV2 and TRBJ2-7; possibly TRBD1 for D (6 bases). The CDR3 consists of 14 residues. The V end lost 6 bases, the J end lost 1 base, and 13 bases lay between the germline ends. Germline V lookup: CDR1 SNHLY, CDR2 FYNNEI.

There are many counts of this clonotype. The chain joins TRBV3-1 to TRBJ1-1, with unresolved D. Germline values: CDR1 LGHDT, CDR2 YNNKEL (reference sequence). Trimming took off 0 bases at V and 5 bases at J, with 4 bases between the two ends. The CDR3 runs 12 residues. As DNA, the CDR3 is TGTGCCAGCAGCCAAGACGGTACTGAAGCTTTCTTT. As protein: CASSQDGTEAFF. Using reference TRBV3-1 and TRBJ1-1 for the parts outside the CDR3, the full variable domain is DTAVSQTPKYLVTQMGNDKSIKCEQNLGHDTMYWYKQDSKKFLKIMFSYNNKELIINETVPNRFSPKSPDKAHLNLHINSLELGDSAVYFCASSQDGTEAFFGQGTRLTVV.

The gene calls are TRBV6-7 and TRBJ2-5; D uncertain. TRBV6-7 is identified as an open reading frame with a role that is uncertain. This CDR3 has 17 amino acids. Trimming removed 0 bases from V and 3 bases from J, with 17 bases in between. The chain's CDR3 is CASSYSNPRTAEETQYF. CDR3 bases: TGTGCCAGCAGTTACTCGAATCCTCGAACCGCGGAAGAGACCCAGTACTTC.

The sample holds many counts of this clonotype. As DNA, the CDR3 is TGTGCCAGCAGCTTAGTTCCATCATCCTACGAGCAGTACTTC. This gives the protein CASSLVPSSYEQYF. This sequence joins TRBV7-8 and TRBJ2-7; D unclear. The CDR3 has 14 residues. Deletions cut 1 base from V and 1 base from J, with 8 bases between. Germline assignment: CDR1 SGHVS and CDR2 FQNEAQ.

In this sample, this clonotype turned up many times. The chain carries TRBV15 and TRBJ1-3; no clear D gene. Trimming left V 1 base short and J 0 bases short, with 7 bases between. The CDR3 spans 15 residues. Per the germline V gene, CDR1 is LNHNV and CDR2 is YYDKDF (reference sequence). The CDR3 protein is CATSRGAFSGNTIYF. CDR3 DNA: TGTGCCACCAGCAGAGGTGCCTTCTCTGGAAACACCATATATTTT. Complete variable domain (other parts from reference TRBV15 and TRBJ1-3): DAMVIQNPRYQVTQFGKPVTLSCSQTLNHNVMYWYQQKSSQAPKLLFHYYDKDFNNEADTPDNFQSRRPNTSFCFLDIRSPGLGDTAMYLCATSRGAFSGNTIYFGEGSWLTVV.

There are a few counts of this clonotype. J is TRBJ2-7 and V is TRBV20-1; TRBD2 is a possible D gene (5 bases). The CDR3 runs to 13 residues. Germline lookup yields CDR1 DFQATT and CDR2 SNEGSKA (reference sequence). V shed 6 bases and J shed 4 bases, with 16 bases lying between them. The CDR3 DNA is TGCAGTGCCGATCGGGATGGTCTGTACGAGCAGTACTTC. This gives the protein CSADRDGLYEQYF.

There are many counts of this clonotype. The gene calls are TRBV12-3 or TRBV12-4 and TRBJ1-6; 8 nucleotides line up with TRBD1. This CDR3 has 15 residues. J was trimmed by 5 bases and V by 6 bases; bases with no gene match: 6. CDR3 sequence: CASRTTGGNNSPLHF. The CDR3 nucleotides are TGTGCCAGCAGGACTACAGGGGGAAATAATTCACCCCTCCACTTT.

This clonotype was counted between two and nine times. The chain combines TRBV11-2 with TRBJ2-2; D is ambiguous. Between the trimmed V and J ends, which lost 1 base and 6 bases, there was a span of 12 bases. CDR1 and CDR2 (germline): SGHAT, FQNNGV. The CDR3 covers 15 residues. CDR3 sequence (DNA): TGTGCCAGCAGCTTAGGCCCGTGGTCCGCCGGGGAGCTGTTTTTT. Protein product: CASSLGPWSAGELFF.

This clonotype was picked up many times. The rearrangement links TRBV7-2 to TRBJ1-5, with no clear D. The CDR3 spans 14 residues. Trimming removed 6 bases at V and 0 bases at J, with 9 bases between. Germline-derived CDR1 and CDR2 are SGHTA and FQGNSA. CDR3 in DNA: TGTGCCAGCAGAGCAGCCTATAGCAATCAGCCCCAGCATTTT. This translates into CASRAAYSNQPQHF.

This clonotype has a count of ten or more. This chain links TRBV7-6 with TRBJ2-2, with no clear D. The germline V gene has CDR1 SGHVS and CDR2 FNYEAQ. The V end was cut by 2 bases, the J end by 4 bases, with 11 bases between. The CDR3 has 15 residues. CDR3: CASSLSLVRTGELFF. In nucleotides, the CDR3 is TGTGCCAGCAGCTTAAGTCTGGTACGCACCGGGGAGCTGTTTTTT.

This clonotype was counted ten times or more. This sequence joins TRBV7-9 and TRBJ2-5; possible D gene TRBD2, 5 bases. V lost 3 bases, J lost 5 bases, and 13 bases lay in between. The CDR3 sequence is 14 residues long. The germline gives CDR1 SEHNR, CDR2 FQNEAQ (reference sequence). The CDR3 is CASSFLGVSETQYF. In DNA, the CDR3 is TGTGCCAGCAGCTTTCTGGGAGTTTCGGAGACCCAGTACTTC.

This clonotype appeared many times. The chain is built from TRBV12-3 or TRBV12-4 and TRBJ2-5, with 7 bases lining up with TRBD1. The CDR3 length is 13 residues. With 6 bases clipped from V and 4 bases from J, the junction kept 5 bases outside the gene matches. CDR3 protein: CASSLGQAETQYF. The DNA for the CDR3 is TGTGCCAGCAGCCTTGGACAGGCAGAGACCCAGTACTTC.

This clonotype was found many times. CDR3 residues: CASSIDTGLAEETQYF. DNA of the CDR3: TGTGCCAGTAGTATAGATACGGGACTAGCGGAAGAGACCCAGTACTTC. The genes are TRBV19 and TRBJ2-5, with TRBD2 identical over 11 bases. Germline assignment: CDR1 LNHDA and CDR2 SQIVND (reference sequence). Unmatched junction bases numbered 3, after V lost 0 bases and J lost 3 bases. The CDR3 length is 16 residues.

There are many counts of this clonotype. The chain uses TRBV4-2 and TRBJ1-1; a weak D match, TRBD1 (5 bases). The V gene lost 1 base and the J gene lost 1 base, with 13 bases spanning the gap. Germline values: CDR1 LGHNA, CDR2 YNFKEQ. The CDR3 length is 16 residues. CDR3 bases: TGTGCCAGCAGCCAAGGGGGGATAAGGGGGAACACTGAAGCTTTCTTT. This translates into CASSQGGIRGNTEAFF.

This clonotype was picked up many times. The V and J genes are TRBV13 and TRBJ1-1; a possible D gene is TRBD1 (5 bases). Germline V gene sequence: CDR1 PRHDT, CDR2 FYEKMQ (reference sequence). There are 13 residues in the CDR3. V was pared by 4 bases and J by 5 bases, with 11 bases between. CDR3 in DNA: TGTGCCAGCAGCTACGGGGGGAGGACTGAAGCTTTCTTT. This gives the protein CASSYGGRTEAFF.

This clonotype was picked up many times. The chain uses TRBV2 and TRBJ1-5, with no clear D. V was cut by 5 bases and J by 0 bases, with 17 bases left in between. The germline V gene has CDR1 SNHLY and CDR2 FYNNEI. The CDR3 runs 17 residues. This CDR3 reads CASSYRTGFGSNQPQHF. The CDR3 nucleotides read TGTGCCAGCAGTTACCGAACCGGCTTCGGTAGCAATCAGCCCCAGCATTTT.

This clonotype was counted ten times or more. The chain combines TRBV5-4 with TRBJ1-2, with 10 nucleotides matching TRBD1. The germline CDR1 and CDR2 sequences are SGHNT and YYREEE (reference sequence). The V gene end was trimmed by 5 bases and the J gene end by 3 bases; junction bases not matched to a gene: 4. The CDR3 extends over 14 amino acids. The CDR3 is CASRRDRGYYGYTF. The CDR3 DNA reads as TGTGCCAGCAGGAGGGACAGGGGATACTATGGCTACACCTTC.

This clonotype has a count of ten or more. The genes are TRBV20-1 and TRBJ2-7, with 9 positions matching TRBD2. CDR1 and CDR2 from the germline V gene are DFQATT and SNEGSKA (reference sequence). There are 15 residues in the CDR3. V was clipped by 3 bases and J by 3 bases; unmatched bases: 9. In DNA form, the CDR3 reads TGCAGTGCTAGGTCGGGACTAGCCGATTTCTACGAGCAGTACTTC. Protein sequence: CSARSGLADFYEQYF.

This clonotype was detected ten times or more. This sequence joins TRBV12-3 or TRBV12-4 and TRBJ1-2; D may be TRBD1 (5 bases). This CDR3 comprises 14 residues. Between the trimmed V and J ends, which lost 5 bases and 8 bases, there was a span of 18 bases. CDR3 sequence: CASSTSSGSDGYTF. CDR3 bases: TGTGCCAGCAGTACTAGTTCAGGGTCGGACGGCTACACCTTC.